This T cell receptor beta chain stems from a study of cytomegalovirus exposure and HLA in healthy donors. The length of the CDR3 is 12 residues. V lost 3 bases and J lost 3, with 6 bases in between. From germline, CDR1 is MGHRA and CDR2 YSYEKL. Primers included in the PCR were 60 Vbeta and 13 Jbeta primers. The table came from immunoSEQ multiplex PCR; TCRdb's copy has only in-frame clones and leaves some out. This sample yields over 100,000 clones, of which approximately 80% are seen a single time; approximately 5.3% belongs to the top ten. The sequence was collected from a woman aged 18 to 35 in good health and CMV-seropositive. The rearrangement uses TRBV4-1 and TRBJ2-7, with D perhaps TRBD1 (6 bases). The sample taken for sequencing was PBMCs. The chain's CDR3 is CASSQDSYEQYF. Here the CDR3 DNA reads TGCGCCAGCAGCCAGGACAGCTACGAGCAGTACTTC.